The source of this T cell receptor beta chain is a study of cytomegalovirus exposure and HLA in healthy donors. General observations from the study: Rates of TCR association differed by HLA locus in a later analysis, with DRB1 highest and HLA-C lowest.

The PCR employed 60 Vbeta primers together with 13 Jbeta primers. Clones were sequenced by immunoSEQ multiplex PCR, and TCRdb holds only the in-frame ones, with some missing. The sample lists 150,000 to 200,000 clones; 84% were seen once. After removal of 8 bases from V and 10 bases from J, the junction contained 9 bases not matched to a gene. Germline values: CDR1 LNHDA, CDR2 SQIVND (reference sequence). This CDR3 has 14 residues. Details on this clone: The target antigen is unknown.

The chain employs TRBV19 and TRBJ1-6; 9 bases fit TRBD1. The specimen sequenced was PBMCs. This receptor was taken from a girl aged 5-17 years in good health and CMV-seropositive. In DNA, the CDR3 is TGTGCCAGTTGGACGGGGACAGGGAGATCACCCCTCCACTTT. Translating gives CASWTGTGRSPLHF.